This T cell receptor (beta chain) was sequenced during a study of blood T cell repertoires in COVID-19 (dated by TCRdb to the early 2020s). The study in broad terms: Samples covering the acute and convalescent phases of COVID-19 were provided by collaborators in the United States, Italy and Spain. The prospective study material was composed of cDNA or gDNA derived from T cells, B-cell-depleted T cells, or PBMCs. Deeply sampled blood TCRbeta repertoires from subjects exposed to, actively infected with, or recovered from COVID-19 were included in the dataset. A freely available public database, intended as a resource for researchers studying the immune response to SARS-CoV-2, is where the repertoires were released. Samples were obtained from the ongoing ImmuneRACE study (first 160 participants) and from roughly 1,300 subjects provided by 6 global collaborators. Sample metadata almost always included a de-identified subject ID, COVID-19 status, age in years and sex. Where HLA class I and class II types were available, the types were taken from metadata supplied by the sample provider, not from assay-based typing. Here is what the overall study found, with its caveats: The amount of clinical and demographic metadata varied by source and participant and was provided uncurated.

In the prospective study, participants were roughly 18 to 95 years old, resided in about two dozen geographic areas of the United States, and were enrolled through a virtual design. To assign participants to cohorts, the prospective study relied on clinical history that participants themselves reported in a screening survey and a study questionnaire. In the prospective study, whole blood, serum and a nasopharyngeal or oropharyngeal swab were collected from each participant by mobile phlebotomists. Prospective study participants could optionally give additional blood draws and questionnaires over an approximately 2-month period. Before DNA extraction, prospective study blood samples were shipped either frozen or at room temperature. In regard to this clone: The antigen this receptor binds is unknown. Per-base quality was not reported, and no clone a single base away is much larger than it.

TCRbeta CDR3 regions were amplified from genomic DNA by means of the immunoSEQ Assay, a bias-controlled multiplex PCR. Per the authors' processing: Within the assay, amplification of reference gene primers was used to estimate how many nucleated cells each sample contained. Sequence reads were collapsed and filtered to measure the absolute abundance of every unique TCRbeta CDR3 rearrangement. For each sample, productive Simpson clonality was calculated as the square root of Simpson's diversity index across productive rearrangements. This immuneACCESS table, as held by TCRdb, lists in-frame sequences with V and J called but not all clones. Of the missing ones, under half trace to an unresolved V gene in checked studies; the others have no known cause. V and J calls and clone size come straight from that table; D and trimming were deduced from the DNA. The sample includes under 350,000 clones, with 65% to 90% observed a single time. The top ten constitute 4% to 5.5% of the sample.

V loses 1 base, J loses 8 bases, and the germline ends lie 17 bases apart. CDR1 and CDR2 are drawn from the germline V gene: SGHTA, FQGNSA. The CDR3 runs 15 residues from the cysteine to the phenylalanine. The read is trimmed to its CDR3 DNA, 45 bases read in frame from base 1. Recombination joined TRBV7-2 with TRBJ1-2; TRBD1 might be the D gene, on 6 matching bases. Sequencing was performed on PBMCs or T cells enriched from blood (not recorded which). The clonotype originates from a woman in her forties with acute COVID-19. The CDR3 region has the sequence CASSLDFGAGDGYTF. The DNA reads TGTGCCAGCAGCTTAGATTTTGGGGCAGGGGACGGCTACACCTTC.